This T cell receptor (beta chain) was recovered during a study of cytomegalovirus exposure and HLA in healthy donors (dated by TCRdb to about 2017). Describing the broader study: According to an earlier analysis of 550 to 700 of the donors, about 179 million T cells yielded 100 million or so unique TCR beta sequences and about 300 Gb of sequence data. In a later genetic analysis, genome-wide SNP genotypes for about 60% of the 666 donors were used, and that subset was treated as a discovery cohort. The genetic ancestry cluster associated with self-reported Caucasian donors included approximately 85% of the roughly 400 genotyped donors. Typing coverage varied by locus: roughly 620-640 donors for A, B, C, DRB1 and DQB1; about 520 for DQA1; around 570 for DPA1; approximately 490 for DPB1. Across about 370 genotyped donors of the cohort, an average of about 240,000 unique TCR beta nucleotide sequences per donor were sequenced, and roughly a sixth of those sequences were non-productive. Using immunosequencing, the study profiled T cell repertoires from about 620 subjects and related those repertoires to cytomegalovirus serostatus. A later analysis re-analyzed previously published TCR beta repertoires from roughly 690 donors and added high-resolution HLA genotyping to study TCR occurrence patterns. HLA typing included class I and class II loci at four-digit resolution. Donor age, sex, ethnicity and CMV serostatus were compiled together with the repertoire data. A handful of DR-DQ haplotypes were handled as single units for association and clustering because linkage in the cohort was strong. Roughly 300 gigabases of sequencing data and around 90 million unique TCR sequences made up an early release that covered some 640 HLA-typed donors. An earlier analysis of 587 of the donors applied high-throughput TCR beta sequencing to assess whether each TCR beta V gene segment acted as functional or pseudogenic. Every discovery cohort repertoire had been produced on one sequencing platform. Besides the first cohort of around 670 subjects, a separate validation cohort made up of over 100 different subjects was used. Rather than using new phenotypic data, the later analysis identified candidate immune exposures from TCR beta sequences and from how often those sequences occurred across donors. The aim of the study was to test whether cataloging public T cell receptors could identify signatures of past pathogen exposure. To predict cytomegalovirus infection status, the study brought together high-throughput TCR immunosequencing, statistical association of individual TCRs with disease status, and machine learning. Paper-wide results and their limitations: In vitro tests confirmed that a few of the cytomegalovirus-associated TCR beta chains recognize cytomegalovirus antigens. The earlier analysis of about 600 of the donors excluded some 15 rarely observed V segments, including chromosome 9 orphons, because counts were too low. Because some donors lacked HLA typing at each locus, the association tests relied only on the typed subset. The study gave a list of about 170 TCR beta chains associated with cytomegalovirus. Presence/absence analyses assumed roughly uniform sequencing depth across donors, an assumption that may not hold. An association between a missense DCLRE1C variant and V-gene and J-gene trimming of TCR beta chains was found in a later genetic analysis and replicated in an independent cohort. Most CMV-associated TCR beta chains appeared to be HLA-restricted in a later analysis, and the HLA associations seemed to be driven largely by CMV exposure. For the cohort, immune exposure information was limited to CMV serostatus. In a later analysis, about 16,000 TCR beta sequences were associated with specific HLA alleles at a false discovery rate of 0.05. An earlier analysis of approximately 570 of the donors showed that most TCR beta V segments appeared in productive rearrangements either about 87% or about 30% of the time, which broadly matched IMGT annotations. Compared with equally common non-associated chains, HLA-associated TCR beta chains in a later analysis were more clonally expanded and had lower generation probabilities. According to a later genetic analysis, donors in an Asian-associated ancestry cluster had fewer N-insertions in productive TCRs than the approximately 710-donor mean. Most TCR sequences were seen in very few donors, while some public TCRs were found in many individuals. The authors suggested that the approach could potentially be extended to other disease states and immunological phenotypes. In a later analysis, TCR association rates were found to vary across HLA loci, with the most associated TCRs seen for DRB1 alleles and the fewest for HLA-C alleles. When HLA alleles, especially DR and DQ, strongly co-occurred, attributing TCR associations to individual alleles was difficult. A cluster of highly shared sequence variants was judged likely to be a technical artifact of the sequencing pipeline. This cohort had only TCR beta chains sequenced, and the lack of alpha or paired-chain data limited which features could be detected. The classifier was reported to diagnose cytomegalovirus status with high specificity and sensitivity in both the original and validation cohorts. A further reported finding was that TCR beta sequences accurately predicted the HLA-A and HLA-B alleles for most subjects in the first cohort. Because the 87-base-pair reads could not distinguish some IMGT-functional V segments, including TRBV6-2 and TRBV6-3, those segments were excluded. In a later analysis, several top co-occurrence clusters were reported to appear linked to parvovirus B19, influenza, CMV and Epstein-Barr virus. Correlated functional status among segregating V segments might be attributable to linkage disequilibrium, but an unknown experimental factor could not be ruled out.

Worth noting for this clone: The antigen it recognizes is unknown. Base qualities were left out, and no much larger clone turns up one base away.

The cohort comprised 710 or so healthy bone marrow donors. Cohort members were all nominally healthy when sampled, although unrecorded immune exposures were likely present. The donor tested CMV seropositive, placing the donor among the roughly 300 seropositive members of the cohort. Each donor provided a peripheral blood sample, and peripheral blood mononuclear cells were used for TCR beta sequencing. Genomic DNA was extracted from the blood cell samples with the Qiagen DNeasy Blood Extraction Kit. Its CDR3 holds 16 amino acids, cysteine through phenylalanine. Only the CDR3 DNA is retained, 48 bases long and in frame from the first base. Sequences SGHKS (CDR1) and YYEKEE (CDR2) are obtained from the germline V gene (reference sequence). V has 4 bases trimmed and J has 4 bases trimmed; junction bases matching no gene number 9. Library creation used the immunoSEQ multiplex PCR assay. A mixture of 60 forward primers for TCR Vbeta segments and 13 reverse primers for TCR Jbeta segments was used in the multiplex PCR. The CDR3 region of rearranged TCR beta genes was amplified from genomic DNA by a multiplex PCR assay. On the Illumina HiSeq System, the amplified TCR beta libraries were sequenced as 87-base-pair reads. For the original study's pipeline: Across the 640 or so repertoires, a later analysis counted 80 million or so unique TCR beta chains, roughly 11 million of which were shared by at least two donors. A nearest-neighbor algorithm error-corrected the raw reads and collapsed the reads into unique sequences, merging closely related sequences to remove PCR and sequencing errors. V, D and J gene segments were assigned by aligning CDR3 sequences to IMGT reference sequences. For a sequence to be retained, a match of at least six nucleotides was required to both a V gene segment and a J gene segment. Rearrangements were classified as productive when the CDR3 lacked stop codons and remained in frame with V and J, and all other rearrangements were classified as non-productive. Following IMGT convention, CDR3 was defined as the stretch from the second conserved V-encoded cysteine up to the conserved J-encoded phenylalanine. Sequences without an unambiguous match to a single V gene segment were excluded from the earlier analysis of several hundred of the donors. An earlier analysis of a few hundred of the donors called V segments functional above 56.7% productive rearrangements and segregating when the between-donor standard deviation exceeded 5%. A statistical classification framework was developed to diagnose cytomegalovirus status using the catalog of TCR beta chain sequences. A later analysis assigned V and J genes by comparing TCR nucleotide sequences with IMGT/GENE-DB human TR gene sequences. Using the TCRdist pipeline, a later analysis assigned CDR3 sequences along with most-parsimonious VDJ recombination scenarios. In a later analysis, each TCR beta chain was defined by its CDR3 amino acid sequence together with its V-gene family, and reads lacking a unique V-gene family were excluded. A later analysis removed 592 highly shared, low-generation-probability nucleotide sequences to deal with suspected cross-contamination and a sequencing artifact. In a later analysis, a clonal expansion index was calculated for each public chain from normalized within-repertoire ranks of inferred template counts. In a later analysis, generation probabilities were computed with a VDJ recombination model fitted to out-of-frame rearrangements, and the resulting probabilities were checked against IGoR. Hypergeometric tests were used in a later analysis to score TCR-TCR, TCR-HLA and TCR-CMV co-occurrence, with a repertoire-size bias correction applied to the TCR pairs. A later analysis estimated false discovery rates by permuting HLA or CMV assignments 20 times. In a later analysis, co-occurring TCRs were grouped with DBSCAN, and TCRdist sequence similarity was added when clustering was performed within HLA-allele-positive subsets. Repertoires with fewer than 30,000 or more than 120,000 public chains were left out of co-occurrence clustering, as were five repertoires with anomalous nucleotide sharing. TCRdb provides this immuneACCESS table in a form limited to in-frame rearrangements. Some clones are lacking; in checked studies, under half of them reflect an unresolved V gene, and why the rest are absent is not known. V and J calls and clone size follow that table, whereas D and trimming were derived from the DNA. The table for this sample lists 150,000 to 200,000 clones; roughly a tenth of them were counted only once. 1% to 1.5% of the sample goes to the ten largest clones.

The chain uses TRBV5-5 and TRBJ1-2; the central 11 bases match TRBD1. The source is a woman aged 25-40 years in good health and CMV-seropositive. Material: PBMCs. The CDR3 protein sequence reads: CASSLGQGVRGYGYTF. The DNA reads TGTGCCAGCAGCCTGGGACAGGGGGTCCGTGGCTATGGCTACACCTTC.